This T cell receptor beta chain stems from a study of metastatic and nonmetastatic thyroid tumors. Study background: Thyroid patients, malignant and benign, had repertoires compared across blood and tumor or nodule tissue.

Remarks on this clone: Its antigen remains unknown.

Before thyroid surgery, none of the patients had received any treatment. Points from the study as a whole: Within blood and tumor, benign nodules reportedly had significantly lower TCR beta diversity than malignant thyroid tumors did.

The CDR3 length is 14 residues. After removal of 4 bases from V and 2 bases from J, the junction contained 3 bases not matched to a gene. In the source study's methods: Clinicopathological groups of papillary thyroid cancer showed CDR3 differences that were used to build a distant-metastasis classifier. TCRdb re-clonotyped the PCR reads via MiXCR. The V and J calls shown here were made by TCRdb, not taken from the authors' results. Of about 41,000 clones in the sample, roughly 26% were seen once. The chain joins TRBV12-3 or TRBV12-4 to TRBJ2-7; 9 bases map to TRBD1. Material for sequencing was tumor tissue. This TCR was sampled from a female donor with papillary thyroid cancer or a benign thyroid nodule (not recorded which). Some clones in this sample may be carry-over from other donors' samples. The DNA of the CDR3 is TGTGCCAGCAGTTCGGGACAGGGCACCTACGAGCAGTACTTC. Protein product: CASSSGQGTYEQYF.